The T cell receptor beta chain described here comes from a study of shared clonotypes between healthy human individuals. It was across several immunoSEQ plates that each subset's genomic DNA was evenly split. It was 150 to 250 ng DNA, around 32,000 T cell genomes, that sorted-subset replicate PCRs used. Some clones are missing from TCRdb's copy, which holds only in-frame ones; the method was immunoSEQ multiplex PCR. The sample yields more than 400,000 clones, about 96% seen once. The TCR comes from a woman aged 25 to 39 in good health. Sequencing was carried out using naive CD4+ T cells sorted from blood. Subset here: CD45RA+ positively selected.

The CDR3 DNA sequence: TGTGCCAGTAGCAAACAAGGACCGGAGACCCAGTACTTC. Its translation: CASSKQGPETQYF. V and J are TRBV19 and TRBJ2-5; D unresolved. Trimming shortened V by 6 bases and J by 5 bases, and 13 bases separated the two germline ends. The CDR3 consists of 13 residues. Germline V gives CDR1 LNHDA, CDR2 SQIVND (reference sequence).